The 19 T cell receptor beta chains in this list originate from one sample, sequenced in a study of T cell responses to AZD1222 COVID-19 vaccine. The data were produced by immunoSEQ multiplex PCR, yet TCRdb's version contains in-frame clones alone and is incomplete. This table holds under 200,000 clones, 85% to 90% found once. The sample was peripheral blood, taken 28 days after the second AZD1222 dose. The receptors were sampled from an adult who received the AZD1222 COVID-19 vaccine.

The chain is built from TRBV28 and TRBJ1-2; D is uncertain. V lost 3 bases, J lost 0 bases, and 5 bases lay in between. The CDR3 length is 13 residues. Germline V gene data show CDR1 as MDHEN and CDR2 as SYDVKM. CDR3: CASSFGTNYGYTF. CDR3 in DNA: TGTGCCAGCAGTTTTGGCACTAACTATGGCTACACCTTC.

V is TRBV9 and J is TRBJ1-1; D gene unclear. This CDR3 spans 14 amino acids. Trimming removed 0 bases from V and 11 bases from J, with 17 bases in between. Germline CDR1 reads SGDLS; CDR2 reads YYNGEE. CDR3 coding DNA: TGTGCCAGCAGCGTAGGGCCTTTGGATGGCGGGGCTTTCTTT. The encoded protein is CASSVGPLDGGAFF.

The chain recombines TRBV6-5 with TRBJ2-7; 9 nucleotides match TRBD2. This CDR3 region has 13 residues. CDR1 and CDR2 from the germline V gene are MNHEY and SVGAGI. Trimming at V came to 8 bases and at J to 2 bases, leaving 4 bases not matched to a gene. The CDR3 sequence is CASSSGITYEQYF. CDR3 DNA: TGTGCCAGCTCTAGCGGGATTACCTACGAGCAGTACTTC.

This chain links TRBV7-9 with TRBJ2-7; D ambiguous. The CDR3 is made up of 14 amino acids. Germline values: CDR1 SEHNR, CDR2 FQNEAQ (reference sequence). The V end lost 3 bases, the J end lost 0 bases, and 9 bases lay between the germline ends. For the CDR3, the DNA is TGTGCCAGCAGCTTGGTCAGCCGCTCCTACGAGCAGTACTTC. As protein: CASSLVSRSYEQYF.

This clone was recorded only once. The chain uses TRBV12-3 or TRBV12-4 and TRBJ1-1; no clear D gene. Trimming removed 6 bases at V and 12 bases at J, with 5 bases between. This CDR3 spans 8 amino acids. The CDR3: CASSPSFF. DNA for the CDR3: TGTGCCAGCAGCCCTTCTTTCTTT.

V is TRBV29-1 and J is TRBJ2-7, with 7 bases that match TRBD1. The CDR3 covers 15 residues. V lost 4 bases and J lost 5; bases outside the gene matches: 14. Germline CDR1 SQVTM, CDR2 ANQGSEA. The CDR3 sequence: CSVAWTGGPANEQYF. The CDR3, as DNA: TGCAGCGTTGCTTGGACAGGCGGACCCGCCAACGAGCAGTACTTC.

Here the CDR3 reads CASSLGQIAKNIQYF. As DNA, the CDR3 is TGTGCCAGCAGCTTAGGACAGATAGCCAAAAACATTCAGTACTTC. The chain is built from TRBV5-8 and TRBJ2-4, with D possibly being TRBD1 (6 bases). The length of the CDR3 is 15 residues. CDR1 is SGHTS and CDR2 is YDEGEE in the germline V gene. Trimming removed 2 bases from V and 0 bases from J, with 9 bases in between.

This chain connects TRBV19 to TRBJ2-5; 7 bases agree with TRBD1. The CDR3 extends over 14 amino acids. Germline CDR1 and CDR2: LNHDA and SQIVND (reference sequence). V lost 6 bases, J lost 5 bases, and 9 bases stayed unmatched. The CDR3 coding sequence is TGTGCCAGTAGCTTACAGGGGTTCGGGGAGACCCAGTACTTC. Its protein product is CASSLQGFGETQYF.

Written as DNA, the CDR3 is TGTGCCAAAAACCAGCGGGAGGCCACAGATACGCAGTATTTT. Encoded protein: CAKNQREATDTQYF. The chain recombines TRBV27 with TRBJ2-3; 9 bases line up with TRBD2. CDR1 and CDR2 (germline): MNHEY, SMNVEV (reference sequence). The J segment lost 2 bases and the V segment lost 10 bases, leaving 7 bases of the junction unmatched. The CDR3 runs 14 residues.

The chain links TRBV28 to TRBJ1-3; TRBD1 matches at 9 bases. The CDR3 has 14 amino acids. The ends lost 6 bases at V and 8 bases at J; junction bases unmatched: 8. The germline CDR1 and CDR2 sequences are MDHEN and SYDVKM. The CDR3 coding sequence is TGTGCCAGCAGCCCACCGGGACAGGGCTACACCATATATTTT. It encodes CASSPPGQGYTIYF.

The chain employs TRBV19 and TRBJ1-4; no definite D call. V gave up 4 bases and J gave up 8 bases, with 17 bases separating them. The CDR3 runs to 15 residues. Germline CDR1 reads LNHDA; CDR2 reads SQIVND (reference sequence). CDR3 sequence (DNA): TGTGCCAGTAGTAGAGACCCTTTACGAGGGGAAAAACTGTTTTTT. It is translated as CASSRDPLRGEKLFF.

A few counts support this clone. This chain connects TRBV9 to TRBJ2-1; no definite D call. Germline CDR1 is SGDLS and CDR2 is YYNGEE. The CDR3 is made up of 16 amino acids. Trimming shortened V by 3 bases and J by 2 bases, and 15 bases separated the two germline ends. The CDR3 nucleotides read TGTGCCAGCAGCGCCGCCCCCCCCGGAGCCTACAATGAGCAGTTCTTC. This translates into CASSAAPPGAYNEQFF.

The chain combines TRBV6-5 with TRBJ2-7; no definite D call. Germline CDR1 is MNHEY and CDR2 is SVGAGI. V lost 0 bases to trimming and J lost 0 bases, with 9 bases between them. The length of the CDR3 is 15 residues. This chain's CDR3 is CASSYSGRLSYEQYF. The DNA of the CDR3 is TGTGCCAGCAGTTACTCGGGCAGGCTCTCCTACGAGCAGTACTTC.

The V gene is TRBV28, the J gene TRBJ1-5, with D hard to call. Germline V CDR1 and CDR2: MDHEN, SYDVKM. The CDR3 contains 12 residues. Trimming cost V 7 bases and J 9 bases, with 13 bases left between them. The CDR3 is CASIGPYAPQHF. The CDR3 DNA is TGTGCCAGCATTGGACCCTACGCGCCCCAGCATTTT.

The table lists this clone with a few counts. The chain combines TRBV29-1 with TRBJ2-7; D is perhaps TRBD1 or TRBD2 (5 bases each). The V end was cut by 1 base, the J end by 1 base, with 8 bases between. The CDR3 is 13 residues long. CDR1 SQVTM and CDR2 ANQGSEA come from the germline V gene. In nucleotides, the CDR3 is TGCAGCGTTGAAGGGGACGGTTCCTACGAGCAGTACTTC. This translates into CSVEGDGSYEQYF.

The CDR3 sequence: CASSETGDSPLHF. The CDR3 nucleotides read TGTGCCAGCAGTGAAACAGGGGATTCACCCCTCCACTTT. This sequence joins TRBV6-4 and TRBJ1-6, with 7 nucleotides matching TRBD1. CDR3 length: 13 amino acids. In germline, CDR1 is MRHNA, CDR2 SNTAGT. Germline trimming cut 3 bases from V and 8 bases from J; bases unmatched to any gene: 1.

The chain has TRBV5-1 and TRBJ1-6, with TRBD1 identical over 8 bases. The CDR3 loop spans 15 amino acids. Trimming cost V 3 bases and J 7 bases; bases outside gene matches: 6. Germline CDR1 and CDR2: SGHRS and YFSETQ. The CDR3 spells CASSYTGQDNSPLHF. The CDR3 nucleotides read TGCGCCAGCAGCTACACGGGACAGGACAATTCACCCCTCCACTTT.

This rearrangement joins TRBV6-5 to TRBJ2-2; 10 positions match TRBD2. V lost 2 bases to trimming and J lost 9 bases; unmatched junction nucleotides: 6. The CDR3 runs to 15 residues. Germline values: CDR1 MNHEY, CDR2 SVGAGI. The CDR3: CASSYTASGSRELFF. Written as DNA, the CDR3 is TGTGCCAGCAGTTACACGGCTAGCGGGAGTAGGGAGCTGTTTTTT.

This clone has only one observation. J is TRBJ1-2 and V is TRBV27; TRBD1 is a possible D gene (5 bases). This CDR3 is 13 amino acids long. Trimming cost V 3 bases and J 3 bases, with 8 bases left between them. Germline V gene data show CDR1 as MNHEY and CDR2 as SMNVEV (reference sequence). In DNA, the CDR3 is TGTGCCAGCAGTTTTTGGGGGTACTATGGCTACACCTTC. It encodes CASSFWGYYGYTF.